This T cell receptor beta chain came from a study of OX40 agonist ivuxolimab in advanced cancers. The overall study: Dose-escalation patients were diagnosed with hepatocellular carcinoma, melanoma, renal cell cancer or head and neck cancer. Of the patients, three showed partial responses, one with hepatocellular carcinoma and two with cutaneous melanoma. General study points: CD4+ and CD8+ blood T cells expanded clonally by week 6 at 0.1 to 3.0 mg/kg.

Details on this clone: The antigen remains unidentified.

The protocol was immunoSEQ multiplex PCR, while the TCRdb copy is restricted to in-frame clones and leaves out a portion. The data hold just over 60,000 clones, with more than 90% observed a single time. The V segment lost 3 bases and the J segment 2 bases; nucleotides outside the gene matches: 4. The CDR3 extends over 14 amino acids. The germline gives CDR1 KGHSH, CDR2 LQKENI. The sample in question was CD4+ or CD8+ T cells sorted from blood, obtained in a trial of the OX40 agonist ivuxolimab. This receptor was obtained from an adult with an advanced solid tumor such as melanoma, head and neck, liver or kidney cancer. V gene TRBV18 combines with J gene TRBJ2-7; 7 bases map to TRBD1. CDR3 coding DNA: TGTGCCAGCTCACCGTCGGGACAGCCCTACGAGCAGTACTTC. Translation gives CASSPSGQPYEQYF. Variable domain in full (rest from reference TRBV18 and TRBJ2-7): NAGVMQNPRHLVRRRGQEARLRCSPMKGHSHVYWYRQLPEEGLKFMVYLQKENIIDESGMPKERFSAEFPKEGPSILRIQQVVRGDSAAYFCASSPSGQPYEQYFGPGTRLTVT.